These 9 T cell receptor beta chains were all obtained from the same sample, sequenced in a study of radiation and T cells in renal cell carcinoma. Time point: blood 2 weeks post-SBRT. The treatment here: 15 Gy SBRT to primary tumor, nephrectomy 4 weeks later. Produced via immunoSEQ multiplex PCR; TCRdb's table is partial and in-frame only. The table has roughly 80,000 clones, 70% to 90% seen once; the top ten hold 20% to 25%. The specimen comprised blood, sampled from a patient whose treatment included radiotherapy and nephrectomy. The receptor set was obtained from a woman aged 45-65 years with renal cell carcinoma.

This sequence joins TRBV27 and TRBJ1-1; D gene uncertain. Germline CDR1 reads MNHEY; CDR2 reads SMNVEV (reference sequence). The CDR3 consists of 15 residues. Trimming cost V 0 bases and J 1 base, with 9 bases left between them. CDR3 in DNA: TGTGCCAGCAGTTTATCGATGGCCGGGAACACTGAAGCTTTCTTT. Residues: CASSLSMAGNTEAFF.

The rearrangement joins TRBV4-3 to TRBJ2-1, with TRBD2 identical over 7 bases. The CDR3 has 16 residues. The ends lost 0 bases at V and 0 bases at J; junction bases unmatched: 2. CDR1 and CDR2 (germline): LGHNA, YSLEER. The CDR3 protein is CASSQDRGSSYNEQFF. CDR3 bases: TGCGCCAGCAGCCAAGATCGCGGGAGCTCCTACAATGAGCAGTTCTTC.

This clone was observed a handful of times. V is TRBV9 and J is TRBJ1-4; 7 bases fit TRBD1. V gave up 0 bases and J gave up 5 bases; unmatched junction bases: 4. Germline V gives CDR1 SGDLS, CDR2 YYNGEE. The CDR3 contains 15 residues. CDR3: CASSVGTGENEKLFF. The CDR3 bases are TGTGCCAGCAGCGTAGGGACAGGAGAGAATGAAAAACTGTTTTTT.

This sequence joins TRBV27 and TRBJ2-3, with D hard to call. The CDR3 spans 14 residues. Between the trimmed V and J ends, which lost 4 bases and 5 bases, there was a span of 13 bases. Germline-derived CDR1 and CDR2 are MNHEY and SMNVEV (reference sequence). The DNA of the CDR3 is TGTGCCAGCAGTTGGACGTGGAAAAAAGATACGCAGTATTTT. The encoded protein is CASSWTWKKDTQYF.

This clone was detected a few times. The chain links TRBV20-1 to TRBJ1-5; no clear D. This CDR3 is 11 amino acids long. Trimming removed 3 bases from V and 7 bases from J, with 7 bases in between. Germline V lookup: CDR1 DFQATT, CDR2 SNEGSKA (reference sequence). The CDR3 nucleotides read TGCAGTGCTAGGCGGGGACAGCCCCAGCATTTT. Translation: CSARRGQPQHF.

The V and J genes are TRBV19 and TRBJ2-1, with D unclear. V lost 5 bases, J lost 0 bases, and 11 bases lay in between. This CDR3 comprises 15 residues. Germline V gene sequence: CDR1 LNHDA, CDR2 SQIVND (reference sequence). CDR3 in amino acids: CASSETLDSYNEQFF. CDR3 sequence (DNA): TGTGCCAGTAGTGAAACTCTCGACTCCTACAATGAGCAGTTCTTC.

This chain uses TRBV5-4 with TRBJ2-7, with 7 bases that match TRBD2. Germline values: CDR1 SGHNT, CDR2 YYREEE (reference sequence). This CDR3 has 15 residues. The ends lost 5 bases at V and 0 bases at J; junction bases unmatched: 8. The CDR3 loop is CASSPAGELSYEQYF. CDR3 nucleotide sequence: TGTGCCAGCAGTCCGGCGGGGGAGCTCTCCTACGAGCAGTACTTC.

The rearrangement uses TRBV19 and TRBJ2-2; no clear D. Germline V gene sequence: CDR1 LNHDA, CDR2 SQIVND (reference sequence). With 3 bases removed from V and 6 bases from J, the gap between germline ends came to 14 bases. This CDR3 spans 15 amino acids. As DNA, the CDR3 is TGTGCCAGTAGTATGCAGGACCGGAATGCCGGGGAGCTGTTTTTT. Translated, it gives CASSMQDRNAGELFF.

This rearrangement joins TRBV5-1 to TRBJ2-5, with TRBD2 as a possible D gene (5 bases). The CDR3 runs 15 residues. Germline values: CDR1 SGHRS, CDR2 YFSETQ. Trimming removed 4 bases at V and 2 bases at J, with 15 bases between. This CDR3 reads CASSPRGGTQETQYF. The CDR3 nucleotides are TGCGCCAGCAGCCCCCGTGGAGGTACGCAAGAGACCCAGTACTTC.